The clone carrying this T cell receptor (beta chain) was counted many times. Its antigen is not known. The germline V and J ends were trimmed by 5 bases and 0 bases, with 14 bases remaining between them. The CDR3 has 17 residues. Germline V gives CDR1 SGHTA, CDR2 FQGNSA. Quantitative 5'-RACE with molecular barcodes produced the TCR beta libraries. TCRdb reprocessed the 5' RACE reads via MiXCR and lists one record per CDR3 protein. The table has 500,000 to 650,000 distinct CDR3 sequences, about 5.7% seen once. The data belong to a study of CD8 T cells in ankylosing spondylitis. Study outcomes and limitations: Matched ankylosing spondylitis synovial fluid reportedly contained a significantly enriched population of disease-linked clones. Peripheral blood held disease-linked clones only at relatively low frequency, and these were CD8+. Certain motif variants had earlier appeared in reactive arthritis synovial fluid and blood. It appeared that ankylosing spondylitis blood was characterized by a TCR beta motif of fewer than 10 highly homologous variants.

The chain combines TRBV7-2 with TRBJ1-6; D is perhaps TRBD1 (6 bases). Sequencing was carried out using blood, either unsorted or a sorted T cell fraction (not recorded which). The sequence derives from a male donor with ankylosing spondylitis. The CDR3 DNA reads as TGTGCCAGCAGCCCATTAGGGGGGAGCTCCTATAATTCACCCCTCCACTTT. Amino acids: CASSPLGGSSYNSPLHF.